This T cell receptor (beta chain) was profiled in a study of blood T cells in healthy people across ages. Notes on the study in general: Expanded clonotype changes were possibly confounded by unknown donor CMV status.

Those donating, healthy Caucasian individuals from Russia, were aged roughly 6 to 95. The CDR3 covers 15 residues. Between the trimmed V and J ends, which lost 1 base and 4 bases, there was a span of 13 bases. In germline, CDR1 is LGHDT, CDR2 YNNKEL (reference sequence). This clonotype was detected only a few times. Its cognate antigen is unknown. A J-beta primer mix and a sample-barcoded 5' primer were used in a second PCR of about 7 to 12 cycles. Each cDNA molecule, via a template-switch adaptor with 12 random nucleotides, was tagged. Using its own MiXCR run on the 5' RACE reads, TCRdb lists one record per CDR3 protein. The sample gives 550,000 to 650,000 distinct CDR3 sequences, roughly 30% of which show up once; 15% to 18% is in the top ten.

This clonotype was sampled from a woman older than 75 in good health. The V and J genes are TRBV3-1 and TRBJ1-1; maybe TRBD1 (5 bases). Sample: blood. CDR3 sequence: CASSQVSQGSTEAFF. The CDR3 nucleotides are TGTGCCAGCAGCCAAGTCTCCCAGGGCTCCACTGAAGCTTTCTTT.